This T cell receptor beta chain was found in a study of blood T cell repertoires in COVID-19. From germline, CDR1 is SGHTA and CDR2 FQGNSA. The CDR3 length is 15 residues. V was pared by 1 base and J by 0 bases, with 7 bases between. Clones were sequenced by immunoSEQ multiplex PCR, and TCRdb holds only the in-frame ones, with some missing. This table has about 92,000 clones, around 88% appearing once. The sample taken for sequencing was peripheral blood. This clonotype was obtained from a woman between 55 and 75 years old with COVID-19, enrolled during active disease. The V and J genes are TRBV7-2 and TRBJ1-5, with D unclear. The CDR3: CASSLGGYSNQPQHF. The CDR3 nucleotides are TGTGCCAGCAGCTTAGGAGGTTATAGCAATCAGCCCCAGCATTTT.